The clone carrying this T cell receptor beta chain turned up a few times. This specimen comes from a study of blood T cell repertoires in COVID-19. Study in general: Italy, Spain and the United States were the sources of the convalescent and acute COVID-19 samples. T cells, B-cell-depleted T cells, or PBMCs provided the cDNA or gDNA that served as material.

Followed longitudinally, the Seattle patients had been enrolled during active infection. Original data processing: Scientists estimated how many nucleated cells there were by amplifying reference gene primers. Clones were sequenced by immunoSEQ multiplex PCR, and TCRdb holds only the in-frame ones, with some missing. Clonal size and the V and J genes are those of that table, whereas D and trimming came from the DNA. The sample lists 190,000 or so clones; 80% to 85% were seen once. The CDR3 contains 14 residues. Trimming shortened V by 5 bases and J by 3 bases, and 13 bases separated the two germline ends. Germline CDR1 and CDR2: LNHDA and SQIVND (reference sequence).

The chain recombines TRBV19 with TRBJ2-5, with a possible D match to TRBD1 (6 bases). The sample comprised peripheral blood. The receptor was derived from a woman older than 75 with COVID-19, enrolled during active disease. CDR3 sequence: CASSPWDTEETQYF. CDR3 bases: TGTGCCAGTAGTCCCTGGGACACCGAAGAGACCCAGTACTTC.